This entry lists 8 T cell receptor beta chains sequenced from one sample in a study of T cells after yellow fever vaccination. MiXCR, run by TCRdb on the 5' RACE reads, gives a single entry per CDR3 protein. The sample contains under 600,000 distinct CDR3 sequences, 21% of which appear only once. This sample comprised PBMCs, obtained roughly 20 days after the first yellow fever vaccination. Receptors originate from a man between 18 and 35 years old who received the YFV17D yellow fever vaccine.

This clonotype showed up just a few times. The rearrangement links TRBV27 to TRBJ2-3; 10 bases line up with TRBD2. Looked up from germline, CDR1 is MNHEY and CDR2 is SMNVEV (reference sequence). The CDR3 consists of 16 residues. The V gene end was trimmed by 5 bases and the J gene end by 5 bases; junction bases not matched to a gene: 10. CDR3 protein: CASSPLAGVFIDTQYF. The CDR3 bases are TGTGCCAGCAGTCCTCTAGCGGGGGTATTTATAGATACGCAGTATTTT.

This chain uses TRBV20-1 with TRBJ1-1; 8 bases fit TRBD1. The CDR3 sequence is 12 residues long. The germline CDR1 and CDR2 sequences are DFQATT and SNEGSKA (reference sequence). V lost 5 bases and J lost 7; bases outside the gene matches: 6. CDR3 sequence (DNA): TGCAGTGCTTTGACAGGGGAAATTGAAGCTTTCTTT. This codes for CSALTGEIEAFF.

The chain uses TRBV7-6 and TRBJ2-1; no clear D. Germline CDR1 and CDR2: SGHVS and FNYEAQ. V was pared by 5 bases and J by 6 bases, with 17 bases between. The CDR3 extends over 15 amino acids. CDR3 DNA: TGTGCCAGCAGCCCCCGCCCGGGCATATTCAATGAGCAGTTCTTC. Amino acid sequence: CASSPRPGIFNEQFF.

Remarks on this clonotype: Since a much larger clone is just one base distant, this may be a read error. J is TRBJ1-1 and V is TRBV7-3; no reliable D call. Germline lookup yields CDR1 SGHTA and CDR2 FQGTGA. Trimming cost V 3 bases and J 1 base, with 6 bases left between them. The CDR3 totals 13 residues. The CDR3 DNA follows: TGTGCCAGCAGCTTCGAGTCGAACACTGAAGCTTTCTTT. Translated: CASSFESNTEAFF.

This chain uses TRBV5-1 with TRBJ1-6; D call uncertain. CDR1 is SGHRS and CDR2 is YFSETQ in the germline V gene. CDR3 length: 16 residues. The V gene lost 0 bases and the J gene lost 9 bases, with 16 bases spanning the gap. The CDR3 DNA reads as TGCGCCAGCAGCTTGGCCGGCAGCGGGAGTGGTTCACCCCTCCACTTT. Translated, it gives CASSLAGSGSGSPLHF.

The V and J genes are TRBV6-2 or TRBV6-3 and TRBJ2-5; weak D call: TRBD1 (6 bases). This CDR3 comprises 15 residues. Trimming took 3 bases from V and 4 from J, leaving 15 bases between them. Per germline, CDR1 MNHEY and CDR2 SVGEGT. CDR3 region: CASSYEVPGAETQYF. The CDR3 DNA is TGTGCCAGCAGTTATGAGGTGCCAGGGGCAGAGACCCAGTACTTC.

DNA for the CDR3: TGCAGTGCTAGAGGAGGGGCGGGGGAGCTGTTTTTT. This translates into CSARGGAGELFF. The chain has TRBV20-1 and TRBJ2-2; D may correspond to TRBD1 or TRBD2 (5 bases each). The V gene's germline CDR1 is DFQATT and CDR2 SNEGSKA (reference sequence). V was shortened by 1 base and J by 8 bases, with 8 bases between the two germline ends. CDR3 length equals 12 residues.

This clonotype was counted a few times. The CDR3 is CSEQGLDGYTF. CDR3 nucleotides: TGCAGCGAACAAGGGTTGGATGGCTACACCTTC. The chain uses TRBV29-1 and TRBJ1-2; no reliable D call. Trimming took 7 bases from V and 6 from J, leaving 12 bases between them. The CDR3 is 11 residues long. The germline CDR1 and CDR2 sequences are SQVTM and ANQGSEA.